The subject of this entry is one T cell receptor beta chain. This sample stems from a study of blood T cells in healthy people across ages. For the second PCR, which ran for about 7 to 11 cycles, a sample-barcoded 5' primer and a J-beta primer mix were used. A single record per CDR3 protein comes from TCRdb applying MiXCR to the 5' RACE reads. The profile shows around 800,000 distinct CDR3 sequences, about 47% of them singletons. CDR1 and CDR2 (germline): LGHNA, YSLEER. The V and J ends lost 1 base and 7 bases respectively, with 17 bases between them. There are 15 residues in the CDR3. J is TRBJ2-7 and V is TRBV4-3; a weak D match, TRBD1 (6 bases). The TCR originated in a man older than 75 in good health. Material: blood. CDR3 amino acids: CASSQVKQWGHEQYF. Here the CDR3 DNA reads TGCGCCAGCAGCCAAGTGAAACAATGGGGGCATGAGCAGTACTTC.